This T cell receptor (beta chain) was found in a study of blood T cell repertoires in COVID-19. About the study: Material from acute and convalescent COVID-19 was sourced from the United States, Italy and Spain. PBMCs, B-cell-depleted T cells, or T cells provided the cDNA or gDNA that made up the material.

Unmatched junction bases numbered 6, after V lost 2 bases and J lost 2 bases. Germline assignment: CDR1 SGHAT and CDR2 FQNNGV. This CDR3 region has 18 residues. How the authors handled the data: Estimated nucleated cell counts came from reference gene primer amplification. The protocol was immunoSEQ multiplex PCR, while the TCRdb copy is restricted to in-frame clones and leaves out a portion. V and J calls and clone size are given by that table; D and trimming were obtained from the DNA. Altogether approximately 70,000 clones are present, more than 90% being singletons, with the ten largest covering over 10%.

Sequencing was done on a sample of peripheral blood. The clonotype was recovered from a human donor with active COVID-19. The donor label of this sample is uncertain. V and J are TRBV11-2 and TRBJ2-6; 10 nucleotides line up with TRBD1. CDR3 bases: TGTGCCAGCAGCTTAATGGGACAGGGGCGTCCTGGGGCCAACGTCCTGACTTTC. This codes for CASSLMGQGRPGANVLTF.